The 15 T cell receptor beta chains below come from one sample, sequenced in a study of chemoradiotherapy in HPV16-positive cancers. Generated by immunoSEQ multiplex PCR, the TCRdb table keeps only in-frame clones and is missing some. The sample contains around 8,800 clones, about three quarters of which appear only once. The source was tumor tissue, collected from a patient who underwent chemoradiotherapy. Source of these receptors: a human donor with HPV-associated anogenital cancer.

The chain couples TRBV7-2 to TRBJ2-2; 8 bases line up with TRBD2. This CDR3 comprises 15 residues. CDR1 is SGHTA and CDR2 is FQGNSA in the germline V gene. V lost 6 bases, J lost 7 bases, and 10 bases stayed unmatched. This CDR3 reads CASSVRSGSSGELFF. The CDR3, as DNA: TGTGCCAGCAGTGTAAGGAGCGGGAGTAGCGGGGAGCTGTTTTTT.

The genes are TRBV19 and TRBJ2-5, with 9 nucleotides matching TRBD2. Germline V gene lookup returns CDR1 LNHDA and CDR2 SQIVND (reference sequence). The CDR3 consists of 14 residues. V gave up 5 bases and J gave up 5 bases; unmatched junction bases: 6. The CDR3 loop reads CASSLNSGGETQYF. Written as DNA, the CDR3 is TGTGCCAGTAGTCTTAACAGCGGGGGGGAGACCCAGTACTTC.

A remark on this clone: The sample contains more than one DNA sequence encoding this CDR3. The CDR3 region has the DNA TGTGCCAGCAGTGCCCCCCGACAGGGAGGAGGCTACACCTTC. Protein product: CASSAPRQGGGYTF. V and J are TRBV6-1 and TRBJ1-2; 7 bases match TRBD1. Germline V CDR1 and CDR2: MNHNS, SASEGT. The CDR3 extends over 14 amino acids. V shed 4 bases and J 8 bases; nucleotides not matched to a gene: 10.

The chain uses TRBV4-2 and TRBJ2-3; 7 bases are a match to TRBD2. V lost 3 bases, J lost 4 bases, and 16 bases stayed unmatched. Germline V gene data show CDR1 as LGHNA and CDR2 as YNFKEQ. The CDR3 length is 18 residues. CDR3 protein: CASSQSPQREGLADTQYF. The DNA of the CDR3 is TGTGCCAGCAGCCAGTCCCCTCAAAGGGAGGGCCTGGCAGATACGCAGTATTTT.

This rearrangement joins TRBV27 to TRBJ1-2; D is possibly TRBD1 (6 bases). Trimming took 5 bases from V and 10 from J, leaving 14 bases between them. The CDR3 covers 12 residues. Germline lookup yields CDR1 MNHEY and CDR2 SMNVEV (reference sequence). The CDR3 coding sequence is TGTGCCAGCAGTGCGGTCGGGACAACCTACACCTTC. It specifies CASSAVGTTYTF.

The rearrangement joins TRBV20-1 to TRBJ1-2; D is unclear. This CDR3 is 11 amino acids long. Germline CDR1 reads DFQATT; CDR2 reads SNEGSKA (reference sequence). Trimming stripped 7 bases from V and 8 bases from J, with 14 bases between. The CDR3 here is CSVISDEGYTF. CDR3 DNA: TGCAGTGTTATCAGCGATGAGGGCTACACCTTC.

The genes are TRBV7-2 and TRBJ1-1, with 7 bases fitting TRBD1. V dropped 4 bases and J dropped 5; count of bases not matched to a gene: 7. The CDR3 is made up of 14 amino acids. Germline loops: CDR1 SGHTA, CDR2 FQGNSA. As DNA, the CDR3 is TGTGCCAGCAGCTCAGACAGGGCGAGGACTGAAGCTTTCTTT. It is translated as CASSSDRARTEAFF. The full variable domain, its missing parts supplied by reference TRBV7-2 and TRBJ1-1, is GAGVSQSPSNKVTEKGKDVELRCDPISGHTALYWYRQSLGQGLEFLIYFQGNSAPDKSGLPSDRFSAERTGGSVSTLTIQRTQQEDSAVYLCASSSDRARTEAFFGQGTRLTVV.

The genes are TRBV4-3 and TRBJ2-5; D not resolved. In germline, CDR1 is LGHNA, CDR2 YSLEER. This CDR3 has 17 residues. V shed 0 bases and J shed 1 base, with 15 bases lying between them. CDR3 DNA sequence: TGCGCCAGCAGCCAAGATAGTATCGGCGGCACCCAAGAGACCCAGTACTTC. Residues: CASSQDSIGGTQETQYF.

The chain links TRBV4-3 to TRBJ2-1, with 8 bases matching TRBD1. Per germline, CDR1 LGHNA and CDR2 YSLEER. Trimming removed 3 bases from V and 5 bases from J; junction bases left unmatched: 3. CDR3 length equals 14 residues. CDR3 nucleotide sequence: TGCGCCAGCAGCCAGCAGACAGGGGACAATGAGCAGTTCTTC. As protein: CASSQQTGDNEQFF.

The V gene is TRBV28, the J gene TRBJ1-1; possibly TRBD1 for D (5 bases). Trimming pared 3 bases from V and 5 bases from J, leaving 7 bases between. The CDR3 covers 12 residues. Germline CDR1 and CDR2: MDHEN and SYDVKM. The CDR3 region has the DNA TGTGCCAGCAGTTTCCAGGGTACTGAAGCTTTCTTT. This codes for CASSFQGTEAFF.

This clone was detected a few times. The V call is TRBV6-5, the J call TRBJ2-7; D remains unclear. Germline CDR1 and CDR2: MNHEY and SVGAGI. V was shortened by 6 bases and J by 1 base, with 13 bases between the two germline ends. The CDR3 is 14 residues long. CDR3 bases: TGTGCCAGCAGCTTCACTAAAGGATCCTACGAGCAGTACGTC. Translated: CASSFTKGSYEQYV.

This clone was found a few times. V gene TRBV15 combines with J gene TRBJ1-2, with 7 bases matching TRBD1. Trimming took 1 base from V and 2 from J; bases not matched to a gene: 4. Germline CDR1 and CDR2: LNHNV and YYDKDF (reference sequence). The CDR3 spans 15 residues. This chain's CDR3 is CATSRAPGQNYGYTF. The CDR3 coding sequence is TGTGCCACCAGCAGAGCCCCGGGACAGAACTATGGCTACACCTTC.

This clone was recorded only once. The chain links TRBV4-1 to TRBJ1-3; D is undetermined. V was pared by 3 bases and J by 3 bases, with 24 bases between. The CDR3 runs 19 residues. Per germline, CDR1 MGHRA and CDR2 YSYEKL. The chain's CDR3 is CASSQTHSGSVFDGNTIYF. The CDR3 coding sequence is TGCGCCAGCAGCCAGACCCACAGTGGTTCAGTCTTCGATGGAAACACCATATATTTT.

The rearrangement links TRBV5-1 to TRBJ1-1; D is possibly TRBD1 (6 bases). The CDR3 has 13 amino acids. Between the trimmed V and J ends, which lost 5 bases and 4 bases, there was a span of 12 bases. The V gene's germline CDR1 is SGHRS and CDR2 YFSETQ. CDR3 protein: CASRGGVFTEAFF. The CDR3 DNA follows: TGCGCCAGCAGAGGGGGGGTGTTCACTGAAGCTTTCTTT.

The gene calls are TRBV9 and TRBJ2-5, with 8 bases identical to TRBD2. The germline gives CDR1 SGDLS, CDR2 YYNGEE. The CDR3 loop spans 14 amino acids. The V and J ends lost 0 bases and 5 bases, in that order; junction bases with no gene match: 3. The CDR3 spells CASSVGGLAETQYF. The CDR3 region has the DNA TGTGCCAGCAGCGTAGGAGGACTAGCCGAGACCCAGTACTTC.